These 32 T cell receptor beta chains came from one sample sequenced in a study of control samples from healthy donors and cancer patients. Assay: immunoSEQ multiplex PCR; the TCRdb copy retains only in-frame clones and omits some. The sample has roughly 400,000 clones, more than 80% seen once. Sequenced sample: PBMCs. These receptors all stem from a man in his forties with head and neck cancer.

This chain links TRBV6-5 with TRBJ2-7; D is unclear. The CDR3 totals 11 residues. Trimming took off 4 bases at V and 2 bases at J, with 3 bases between the two ends. Germline V CDR1 and CDR2: MNHEY, SVGAGI. CDR3 DNA sequence: TGTGCCAGCAGTTCTACCTACGAGCAGTACTTC. Its translation: CASSSTYEQYF.

The chain uses TRBV28 and TRBJ2-3; D is uncertain. Trimming shortened V by 6 bases and J by 0 bases, and 7 bases separated the two germline ends. CDR3 length: 13 residues. Looked up from germline, CDR1 is MDHEN and CDR2 is SYDVKM. The CDR3 coding sequence is TGTGCCAGCAGAATGGACAGCACAGATACGCAGTATTTT. Translated, it gives CASRMDSTDTQYF.

This clone appeared a single time. This rearrangement joins TRBV18 to TRBJ1-5; no reliable D call. The CDR3 is made up of 14 amino acids. The V end was cut by 2 bases, the J end by 6 bases, with 11 bases between. Germline CDR1 is KGHSH and CDR2 is LQKENI. The CDR3 loop is CASSPSGQPQPQHF. The DNA for the CDR3 is TGTGCCAGCTCACCATCTGGCCAGCCTCAGCCCCAGCATTTT.

The sample holds a few counts of this clone. J is TRBJ1-2 and V is TRBV30; D is uncertain. The length of the CDR3 is 12 residues. V was shortened by 7 bases and J by 6 bases, with 15 bases between the two germline ends. CDR1 is GTSNPN and CDR2 is SVGIG in the germline V gene (reference sequence). Here the CDR3 DNA reads TGTGCCTTTCCGTCGGGTTACGATGGCTACACCTTC. Its protein is CAFPSGYDGYTF.

This sequence joins TRBV9 and TRBJ2-2; D is possibly TRBD2 (6 bases). V lost 0 bases and J 7 bases, leaving 10 bases between the germline ends. The CDR3 sequence is 14 residues long. Germline CDR1 SGDLS, CDR2 YYNGEE. The DNA of the CDR3 is TGTGCCAGCAGCGTAGTGGGGGAGGTCGGGGAGCTGTTTTTT. It yields the protein CASSVVGEVGELFF.

V and J are TRBV14 and TRBJ2-7; no definite D call. Germline V gives CDR1 SGHDN, CDR2 FVKESK. V was cut by 0 bases and J by 6 bases, with 6 bases left in between. The CDR3 extends over 12 amino acids. CDR3 bases: TGTGCCAGCAGCCAAGAGGCAGCCGAGCAGTACTTC. It encodes CASSQEAAEQYF.

The sample holds a few counts of this clone. The chain links TRBV10-3 to TRBJ1-1; D is unresolved. This CDR3 region has 11 residues. CDR1 and CDR2 from the germline V gene are ENHRY and SYGVKD. The germline V and J ends were trimmed by 5 bases and 8 bases, with 9 bases remaining between them. DNA for the CDR3: TGTGCCATCAGTCGACGGATAGAAGCTTTCTTT. Translated, it gives CAISRRIEAFF.

This clone showed up just once. The CDR3 here is CASSLALRALNTGELFF. The CDR3 nucleotides read TGTGCCAGCAGCTTGGCCCTAAGAGCCCTGAACACCGGGGAGCTGTTTTTT. This chain uses TRBV3-1 (or the pseudogene TRBV3-2) with TRBJ2-2; unclear D gene. Germline-derived CDR1 and CDR2 are LGHDT and YNNKEL (reference sequence). V shed 5 bases and J shed 1 base, with 17 bases lying between them. This CDR3 is built from 17 residues.

This chain connects TRBV27 to TRBJ2-4; the D is unclear. The CDR3 has 13 amino acids. The germline V gene encodes CDR1 MNHEY and CDR2 SMNVEV (reference sequence). The V end was cut by 8 bases, the J end by 8 bases, with 16 bases between. DNA for the CDR3: TGTGCCAGCCGAGCCCACCCGAGAGACATTCAGTACTTC. Protein sequence: CASRAHPRDIQYF.

Comments on this clone: This could be a read error, since a much larger clone is one nucleotide away. The V gene is TRBV11-2, the J gene TRBJ2-5; no definite D call. From germline, CDR1 is SGHAT and CDR2 FQNNGV. This CDR3 region has 11 residues. Trimming took off 2 bases at V and 3 bases at J, with 1 base between the two ends. The CDR3 reads CASSLKETQYF. Here the CDR3 DNA reads TGTGCCAGCAGCTTAAAAGAGACCCAGTACTTC.

Details on this clone: At the DNA level, this CDR3 is encoded by other sequences in the same sample as well. V and J are TRBV27 and TRBJ2-2; no firm D call. The CDR3 runs 12 residues. Germline V gene sequence: CDR1 MNHEY, CDR2 SMNVEV (reference sequence). The V end was cut by 5 bases, the J end by 4 bases, with 5 bases between. Here the CDR3 reads CASSLITGELFF. The CDR3 coding sequence is TGTGCCAGCAGTCTGATCACCGGGGAGCTGTTTTTT.

V is TRBV19 and J is TRBJ2-3, with D perhaps TRBD1 or TRBD2 (5 bases each). In germline, CDR1 is LNHDA, CDR2 SQIVND (reference sequence). The CDR3 sequence is 15 residues long. Trimming took 3 bases from V and 6 from J, leaving 16 bases between them. CDR3 protein: CASSMGPLPVDTQYF. Written as DNA, the CDR3 is TGTGCCAGTAGTATGGGACCGCTACCCGTGGATACGCAGTATTTT.

The chain is built from TRBV5-6 and TRBJ2-5; 10 nucleotides agree with TRBD2. The CDR3 spans 17 residues. V shed 3 bases, J shed 5 bases, and the junction held 13 bases outside the gene matches. Germline CDR1 and CDR2: SGHDT and YYEEEE. The chain's CDR3 is CASSSLDLAGAGETQYF. DNA for the CDR3: TGTGCCAGCAGCTCCCTCGACCTAGCGGGGGCTGGGGAGACCCAGTACTTC.

V usage is TRBV18 and J usage is TRBJ1-1, with TRBD1 as a possible D gene (6 bases). Trimming shortened V by 3 bases and J by 4 bases, and 15 bases separated the two germline ends. CDR3 size: 15 residues. Germline CDR1 is KGHSH and CDR2 is LQKENI. The CDR3 reads CASSPRQEVGTEAFF. The CDR3 nucleotides read TGTGCCAGCTCACCCCGACAGGAGGTGGGCACTGAAGCTTTCTTT.

The rearrangement joins TRBV7-2 to TRBJ1-1; 8 nucleotides line up with TRBD1. The ends lost 3 bases at V and 4 bases at J; junction bases unmatched: 4. This CDR3 is 14 amino acids long. Germline V CDR1 and CDR2: SGHTA, FQGNSA. The CDR3, as DNA: TGTGCCAGCAGCTTCAGGGGGCGCGGCACTGAAGCTTTCTTT. Its protein product is CASSFRGRGTEAFF.

This chain links TRBV11-2 with TRBJ1-4, with 12 bases matching TRBD1. J was trimmed by 3 bases and V by 4 bases; bases with no gene match: 6. The CDR3 consists of 17 residues. Germline lookup yields CDR1 SGHAT and CDR2 FQNNGV. Here the CDR3 reads CASSSRDRGPSNEKLFF. CDR3 nucleotide sequence: TGTGCCAGCAGCTCACGGGACAGGGGGCCTTCTAATGAAAAACTGTTTTTT.

The chain links TRBV4-1 to TRBJ2-7, with TRBD1 matching 9 bases. The CDR3 is 16 residues long. With 4 bases clipped from V and 5 bases from J, the junction kept 12 bases outside the gene matches. Germline V gene sequence: CDR1 MGHRA, CDR2 YSYEKL. The CDR3 protein is CASSRQRTGESHEQYF. CDR3 nucleotide sequence: TGCGCCAGCAGCCGACAGAGGACAGGGGAGTCCCACGAGCAGTACTTC.

This rearrangement joins TRBV5-1 to TRBJ1-1, with TRBD1 identical over 9 bases. V was clipped by 4 bases and J by 1 base; unmatched bases: 11. This CDR3 contains 17 residues. Germline CDR1 SGHRS, CDR2 YFSETQ. In DNA, the CDR3 is TGCGCCAGCAGCGTCGGACAGGGGCTGATCGGGAACACTGAAGCTTTCTTT. Protein sequence: CASSVGQGLIGNTEAFF.

V and J are TRBV20-1 and TRBJ2-5; D remains ambiguous. Per germline, CDR1 DFQATT and CDR2 SNEGSKA (reference sequence). V was clipped by 3 bases and J by 4 bases, with 12 bases between them. The CDR3 extends over 13 amino acids. Here the CDR3 reads CSASSGPLETQYF. The CDR3 bases are TGCAGTGCTAGTTCGGGCCCTTTAGAGACCCAGTACTTC.

V gene TRBV6-1 combines with J gene TRBJ1-1; D is perhaps TRBD1 (5 bases). This CDR3 spans 13 amino acids. The V gene's germline CDR1 is MNHNS and CDR2 SASEGT. Trimming removed 3 bases at V and 3 bases at J, with 8 bases between. This CDR3 is CASSDGDHTEAFF. DNA of the CDR3: TGTGCCAGCAGTGACGGGGACCACACTGAAGCTTTCTTT.

The CDR3 nucleotides are TGCGCCAGCAGCTTGGATGCCAGGTCCTACGAGCAGTACTTC. Translated: CASSLDARSYEQYF. The chain couples TRBV5-1 to TRBJ2-7; no clear D gene. Germline assignment: CDR1 SGHRS and CDR2 YFSETQ. The CDR3 loop spans 14 amino acids. V shed 0 bases and J shed 1 base, with 8 bases lying between them.

The chain links TRBV7-6 to TRBJ1-6, with 7 bases aligning to TRBD1. Germline loops: CDR1 SGHVS, CDR2 FNYEAQ. The CDR3 contains 16 residues. After removal of 2 bases from V and 7 bases from J, the junction contained 8 bases not matched to a gene. CDR3 sequence reads: CASSLSLGQRNSPLHF. The DNA of the CDR3 is TGTGCCAGCAGCTTATCTCTGGGACAGAGGAATTCACCCCTCCACTTT.

The V gene is TRBV18, the J gene TRBJ1-6; tentatively, D is TRBD1 (5 bases). With 4 bases removed from V and 5 bases from J, the gap between germline ends came to 6 bases. The CDR3 extends over 13 amino acids. Germline values: CDR1 KGHSH, CDR2 LQKENI. The CDR3 coding sequence is TGTGCCAGCTCACGGGACGATAATTCACCCCTCCACTTT. Encoded protein: CASSRDDNSPLHF.

The genes are TRBV2 and TRBJ2-7, with 9 bases aligning to TRBD2. Germline V lookup: CDR1 SNHLY, CDR2 FYNNEI. Unmatched junction bases numbered 9, after V lost 8 bases and J lost 4 bases. The CDR3 has 14 amino acids. DNA of the CDR3: TGTGCCAGCCGGAGTTCGGGACTAGCTTACGAGCAGTACTTC. It codes for CASRSSGLAYEQYF.

This chain uses TRBV19 with TRBJ1-4; TRBD1 matches 8 bases. The V and J ends lost 5 bases and 7 bases, in that order; junction bases with no gene match: 6. Germline CDR1 reads LNHDA; CDR2 reads SQIVND (reference sequence). This CDR3 contains 14 residues. The CDR3 bases are TGTGCCAGTAGTCATGACAGGGGCGGTGAAAAACTGTTTTTT. The encoded protein is CASSHDRGGEKLFF.

The chain links TRBV7-6 to TRBJ2-1; 10 bases are shared with TRBD2. Germline loops: CDR1 SGHVS, CDR2 FNYEAQ. J lost 5 bases, V lost 4 bases, and 8 bases had no gene match. The CDR3 extends over 16 amino acids. The chain's CDR3 is CASSSPGLAGDNEQFF. The CDR3 DNA sequence: TGTGCCAGCAGCTCCCCCGGGCTAGCGGGAGACAATGAGCAGTTCTTC.

The J gene is TRBJ1-3, the V gene TRBV15, with D unresolved. Between the trimmed V and J ends, which lost 0 bases and 0 bases, there was a span of 9 bases. This CDR3 contains 16 residues. Germline CDR1 is LNHNV and CDR2 is YYDKDF (reference sequence). CDR3 protein: CATSRDLDASGNTIYF. The CDR3 DNA reads as TGTGCCACCAGCAGAGATCTGGATGCCTCTGGAAACACCATATATTTT.

The gene calls are TRBV27 and TRBJ1-2; D not certain. This CDR3 region has 15 residues. Germline V CDR1 and CDR2: MNHEY, SMNVEV (reference sequence). V lost 4 bases, J lost 0 bases, and 12 bases lay in between. CDR3 protein: CASSSRGPTNYGYTF. The CDR3 bases are TGTGCCAGCAGTTCTAGAGGACCCACTAACTATGGCTACACCTTC.

The chain combines TRBV7-2 with TRBJ2-3, with 9 nucleotides matching TRBD1. The CDR3 is 16 residues long. Germline V gene sequence: CDR1 SGHTA, CDR2 FQGNSA. V trimming: 5 bases; J trimming: 2 bases; junction bases outside the gene matches: 8. Here the CDR3 DNA reads TGTGCCAGCAGCACCAGGAGGGACAGGGTCACAGATACGCAGTATTTT. This gives the protein CASSTRRDRVTDTQYF.

The rearrangement links TRBV4-1 to TRBJ1-1; D possibly corresponds to TRBD1 (5 bases). V was clipped by 3 bases and J by 6 bases, with 14 bases between them. The CDR3 covers 14 residues. Germline CDR1 reads MGHRA; CDR2 reads YSYEKL. In nucleotides, the CDR3 is TGCGCCAGCAGCCAGGGAAGATGGGGGGCTGAAGCTTTCTTT. Residues: CASSQGRWGAEAFF.

The chain joins TRBV3-1 (or the pseudogene TRBV3-2) to TRBJ2-5, with 13 bases identical to TRBD2. The CDR3 is 17 residues long. After removal of 0 bases from V and 7 bases from J, the junction contained 8 bases not matched to a gene. Germline values: CDR1 LGHDT, CDR2 YNNKEL (reference sequence). DNA for the CDR3: TGTGCCAGCAGCCAAGATCTAACTAGCGGGGGGGCCGGGACCCAGTACTTC. Translating it yields CASSQDLTSGGAGTQYF.

This chain uses TRBV3-1 (or the pseudogene TRBV3-2) with TRBJ1-6; D is perhaps TRBD1 (5 bases). This CDR3 contains 19 residues. V was trimmed by 1 base and J by 10 bases, leaving 26 bases between them. From germline, CDR1 is LGHDT and CDR2 YNNKEL (reference sequence). CDR3 loop: CASSQVAFLQASLGSPLHF. In DNA form, the CDR3 reads TGTGCCAGCAGCCAAGTAGCCTTCCTACAGGCATCTCTGGGGTCACCCCTCCACTTT.